The rows below give T cell receptor beta chains drawn from one sample of a study of blood T cell repertoires in COVID-19. Here immunoSEQ multiplex PCR was the method, and the copy in TCRdb shows in-frame clones only, minus some. The sample includes about 40,000 clones, around 81% of them seen just once. The sample was peripheral blood. The receptors stem from a man aged 50 to 59 with active COVID-19. The CDR3 runs from the conserved cysteine through the conserved F or W. Fields, in order: clone size, D gene, V gene, J gene, CDR3 DNA, CDR3 protein. D genes are given only for firm matches. Clone sizes are given selectively: once, few, many, or a class where the clone is expanded.

-	-	TRBV6-6	TRBJ1-5	TGTGCCAGCAGTTACTTGGGAGAGCCCCAGCATTTT	CASSYLGEPQHF
-	TRBD1	TRBV7-2	TRBJ1-6	TGTGCCAGCAGCTCGCAGGGGGAGTCACCCCTCCACTTT	CASSSQGESPLHF
-	-	TRBV12-5	TRBJ2-2	TGTGCTAGTGGTCCATGGACAGCTGCCACCGGGGAGCTGTTTTTT	CASGPWTAATGELFF
-	-	TRBV28	TRBJ1-2	TGTGCCAGCAGTACAGGGACCTATGGCTACACCTTC	CASSTGTYGYTF
-	TRBD1	TRBV6-2/TRBV6-3	TRBJ1-2	TGTGCCAGCAGTTTAGGGACAGGGGGCTCCTCAAGATATGGCTACACCTTC	CASSLGTGGSSRYGYTF
few	TRBD1	TRBV24-1	TRBJ2-7	TGTGCCACCAGTGATTCCAGGGGGCGCCAGTACTTC	CATSDSRGRQYF
-	TRBD1	TRBV11-2	TRBJ2-1	TGTGCCAGCAGCTTAGAGGGTGGGACAGGGGCCTCCTACAATGAGCAGTTCTTC	CASSLEGGTGASYNEQFF
-	-	TRBV27	TRBJ2-4	TGTGCCAGCAGTACTCCGGGATTGGGGAAAAACATTCAGTACTTC	CASSTPGLGKNIQYF
medium-sized	-	TRBV2	TRBJ2-7	TGTGCCAGCAGTGCTCTCTACGAGCAGTACTTC	CASSALYEQYF
-	TRBD1	TRBV4-3	TRBJ2-7	TGCGCCAGCAGCCTCAGGACAGGGGGATCCTACGAGCAGTACTTC	CASSLRTGGSYEQYF
-	-	TRBV7-2	TRBJ2-1	TGTGCCAGCAGCTTATACCGGGGTTACAATGAGCAGTTCTTC	CASSLYRGYNEQFF
-	-	TRBV5-1	TRBJ2-1	TGCGCCAGCAGTTACGGACAGTACAATGAGCAGTTCTTC	CASSYGQYNEQFF
-	-	TRBV5-4	TRBJ2-4	TGTGCCAGCAGCCCTTCCGGGGCGGGGATTCAGTACTTC	CASSPSGAGIQYF
-	-	TRBV30	TRBJ1-3	TGTGCCTGGACTTGGGGCCCTGGAAACACCATATATTTT	CAWTWGPGNTIYF
-	-	TRBV30	TRBJ1-2	TGTGCCTGGAGTGTCAAGGGGTTCAGTGGCTACACCTTC	CAWSVKGFSGYTF
few	-	TRBV5-4	TRBJ1-3	TGTGCCAGCAGCTCATGGGGAGTAGGAAACACCATATATTTT	CASSSWGVGNTIYF
once	TRBD1	TRBV7-3	TRBJ2-1	TGTGCCAGCAGCTTAGACAGGGCTGTATACAATGAGCAGTTCTTC	CASSLDRAVYNEQFF
few	-	TRBV5-8	TRBJ2-4	TGTGCCAGCAGCTTGTTGTCTTTTGCCAAAAACATTCAGTACTTC	CASSLLSFAKNIQYF
-	TRBD2	TRBV27	TRBJ2-2	TGTGCCAGCAGGTCCCTTGGCGGGGGGACGGTCGGGGAGCTGTTTTTT	CASRSLGGGTVGELFF
-	TRBD1	TRBV2	TRBJ2-2	TGTGCCTTCCGGGACAGGGAGTCCGGGGAGCTGTTTTTT	CAFRDRESGELFF
-	TRBD1	TRBV29-1	TRBJ1-4	TGCAGCGCCGGGACAGCTGAAAAACTGTTTTTT	CSAGTAEKLFF
once	-	TRBV19	TRBJ2-3	TGTGCCAGTAGTATAGTACGGAGACAGGACGGGGATACGCAGTATTTT	CASSIVRRQDGDTQYF
-	-	TRBV12-3/TRBV12-4	TRBJ1-2	TGTGCCAGCAGCAAGCTCGGGAGTGGCTACACCTTC	CASSKLGSGYTF
-	TRBD2	TRBV5-6	TRBJ2-3	TGTGCCAGCAGCCCAGGATGGACTAGCGGGAAACCCACAGATACGCAGTATTTT	CASSPGWTSGKPTDTQYF
once	-	TRBV5-8	TRBJ1-3	TGTGCCAGCAGCTTCCCGACAGGAGGAAACACCATATATTTT	CASSFPTGGNTIYF
-	-	TRBV5-1	TRBJ2-2	TGCGCCAGCAGCTTAGACTCCCTGAAAACCGGGGAGCTGTTTTTT	CASSLDSLKTGELFF
-	-	TRBV2	TRBJ2-4	TGTGCCAGCAGTGGTGGTGGAGGGTCGGGGAACATTCAGTACTTC	CASSGGGGSGNIQYF
-	-	TRBV6-6	TRBJ2-3	TGTGCCAGCACTAATACTCCGGGGATTGGGCAGTATTTT	CASTNTPGIGQYF
-	-	TRBV12-5	TRBJ1-1	TGTGCTAGTGGTTTGGAACCGGGGGTTGAAGCTTTCTTT	CASGLEPGVEAFF
-	-	TRBV19	TRBJ2-7	TGTGCCAGTAGTATGTCGGGGGTCGGCTACGAGCAGTACTTC	CASSMSGVGYEQYF
-	TRBD1	TRBV7-2	TRBJ2-1	TGTGCCAGCAGCTTAGGTGGGACAGGGTTAGCGAATGAGCAGTTCTTC	CASSLGGTGLANEQFF
few	-	TRBV3-1/TRBV3-2	TRBJ2-2	TGTGCCAGCAGCCAGATCGGAGGTAGCGGGGAGCTGTTTTTT	CASSQIGGSGELFF
-	TRBD2	TRBV15	TRBJ2-1	TGTGCCACCAGCAGAGTGTCGATCAGCGGGAGGCCCTACAATGAGCAGTTCTTC	CATSRVSISGRPYNEQFF
-	-	TRBV11-2	TRBJ2-3	TGTGCCAGCAGCTTCCCCCCTAGCACAGATACGCAGTATTTT	CASSFPPSTDTQYF
-	TRBD1	TRBV10-3	TRBJ2-1	TGTGCCATCAGTACAGGGGGAAACAATGAGCAGTTCTTC	CAISTGGNNEQFF
-	-	TRBV5-4	TRBJ2-2	TGTGCCGCGGGCCTTCCGTGGACCGGGGAGCTGTTTTTT	CAAGLPWTGELFF
-	TRBD1	TRBV6-1	TRBJ1-1	TGTGCCAGCAGTGAGCCTGGCGGGAGGGGGCCGCACACTGAAGCTTTCTTT	CASSEPGGRGPHTEAFF
-	-	TRBV5-4	TRBJ2-7	TGTGCCAGCAGCCGCATGCAGGGACTGAAAAACGAGCAGTACTTC	CASSRMQGLKNEQYF
-	-	TRBV6-2/TRBV6-3	TRBJ1-5	TGTGCCAGCAGTTCCCAGCCGGGAAGCAATCAGCCCCAGCATTTT	CASSSQPGSNQPQHF
-	TRBD2	TRBV9	TRBJ2-3	TGTGCCAGCAGCACATCTAGCGGGATAGATACGCAGTATTTT	CASSTSSGIDTQYF
-	-	TRBV14	TRBJ1-6	TGTGCCAGCAGCCAAGGCGGGCGACGCTATAATTCACCCCTCCACTTT	CASSQGGRRYNSPLHF
-	-	TRBV3-1/TRBV3-2	TRBJ2-1	TGTGCCAGCAGCCAACCGACTAGTAATGAGCAGTTCTTC	CASSQPTSNEQFF
-	TRBD1	TRBV6-6	TRBJ1-1	TGTGCCAGCAGGGACGGGGACAGAACGAACACTGAAGCTTTCTTT	CASRDGDRTNTEAFF
-	TRBD1	TRBV6-6	TRBJ1-2	TGTGCCAGCAGCCCGAGGGGGCGCGATGGCTACACCTTC	CASSPRGRDGYTF
-	-	TRBV7-2	TRBJ2-2	TGTGCCAGCAGTGGAACGTACGCGGCCGGGGAGCTGTTTTTT	CASSGTYAAGELFF
-	-	TRBV28	TRBJ2-7	TGTGCCAGCGCGAAAGCAGGGGTTCACTACGCCGAGCAGTACTTC	CASAKAGVHYAEQYF
-	TRBD1	TRBV6-2/TRBV6-3	TRBJ2-7	TGTGCCAGCAGTCAGACCGACAGGGCCCCCTTCGAGCAGTACTTC	CASSQTDRAPFEQYF
-	TRBD1	TRBV11-3	TRBJ1-2	TGTGCCAGCAGCCCGACCGGGACAGGGGCCCCTTTTTTC	CASSPTGTGAPFF
-	-	TRBV12-3/TRBV12-4	TRBJ1-1	TGTGCCAGCAGTTTTCGAAGGGAGTCTGAAGCTTTCTTT	CASSFRRESEAFF
-	-	TRBV5-5	TRBJ1-5	TGTGCCAGCAGCTTAGGCAGGGGCATCGAAGGTCAGCCCCAGCATTTT	CASSLGRGIEGQPQHF